One sample yielded the 15 T cell receptor beta chains listed below, sequenced in a study of identical twins (dated by TCRdb to 2016 to 2018). Receptors were amplified or captured by 5' RACE. TCRdb shows the sequencer as Illumina HiSeq 2000. The public reads were quality trimmed at Q25 with fastp and then assembled into clones with MiXCR by TCRdb, keeping productive beta chains. Rows matching on CDR3 protein sequence are summarized as one entry with the most common DNA and genes. The table for this sample lists 1.5 million to 2 million distinct CDR3 sequences; roughly 35% of them were counted only once. The ten most abundant clones make up less than 0.35% of the sample. The material sequenced was cord blood. The receptors shown here come from a newborn girl in good health.

The chain recombines TRBV20-1 with TRBJ2-4; 7 bases are shared with TRBD2. Per the germline V gene, CDR1 is DFQATT and CDR2 is SNEGSKA (reference sequence). V was clipped by 2 bases and J by 4 bases; unmatched bases: 5. The CDR3 has 14 amino acids. CDR3 DNA sequence: TGCAGTGCTAGACCTCCGGGACTAAAAAACATTCAGTACTTC. Protein: CSARPPGLKNIQYF.

The CDR3 is CASSSRTSWGSSYNEQYF. CDR3 nucleotide sequence: TGTGCCAGCAGCTCCCGGACTAGTTGGGGAAGCTCCTACAATGAGCAGTACTTC. The V and J genes are TRBV7-2 and TRBJ2-1; 7 nucleotides line up with TRBD2. The J call is doubtful: the DNA matches TRBJ2-7 better. This CDR3 has 18 amino acids. Germline-derived CDR1 and CDR2 are SGHTA and FQGNSA.

This clonotype was seen only a few times. V usage is TRBV21-1 and J usage is TRBJ2-3; the listed D gene, TRBD2, was not tested against the DNA. TRBV21-1 is deemed a pseudogene. The CDR3 has 18 residues. This CDR3 reads CASSNDGTSGRHPDTQYF. CDR3 nucleotides: TGTGCCAGCAGCAACGACGGGACTAGTGGAAGGCATCCAGATACGCAGTATTTT.

The chain employs TRBV5-1 and TRBJ2-3; 7 nucleotides line up with TRBD2. V lost 3 bases, J lost 4 bases, and 11 bases stayed unmatched. Germline V gives CDR1 SGHRS, CDR2 YFSETQ. This CDR3 comprises 16 residues. The CDR3 protein is CASSSALGGSADTQYF. Here the CDR3 DNA reads TGCGCCAGCAGCTCCGCCCTGGGAGGGAGCGCAGATACGCAGTATTTT.

This clonotype was observed a few times. The rearrangement joins TRBV11-2 to TRBJ2-7, with unresolved D. Germline CDR1 reads SGHAT; CDR2 reads FQNNGV. The CDR3 extends over 13 amino acids. Deletions cut 1 base from V and 5 bases from J, with 9 bases between. CDR3 sequence reads: CASSLVGINEQYF. The CDR3 DNA sequence: TGTGCCAGCAGCTTAGTAGGGATCAACGAGCAGTACTTC.

The rearrangement joins TRBV10-3 to TRBJ2-5; D may correspond to TRBD1 or TRBD2 (5 bases each). The germline V and J ends were trimmed by 10 bases and 1 base, with 13 bases remaining between them. Germline CDR1 ENHRY, CDR2 SYGVKD. This CDR3 is 13 amino acids long. The CDR3 protein is CASLGDPQETQYF. DNA of the CDR3: TGTGCCAGCCTGGGGGACCCCCAAGAGACCCAGTACTTC.

A word on this clonotype: A junction end diverges from the germline sequence, so it may reflect a read error. The rearrangement joins TRBV6-1 to TRBJ2-7; the D gene is possibly TRBD2 (5 bases). The germline V gene has CDR1 MNHNS and CDR2 SASEGT. The length of the CDR3 is 12 residues. CDR3 DNA: TGTGCCAGCAGGGAAGGACTTTACGAGCAGTACTTC. Translated, it gives CASREGLYEQYF.

This clonotype came up a few times. This chain uses TRBV3-1 with TRBJ2-7; D is tentatively TRBD1 or TRBD2 (6 bases each). V lost 4 bases to trimming and J lost 0 bases, with 16 bases between them. There are 16 residues in the CDR3. Germline V gene sequence: CDR1 LGHDT, CDR2 YNNKEL (reference sequence). DNA for the CDR3: TGTGCCAGCAGCCGAACCCGCGGAGGGGGCTCCTACGAGCAGTACTTC. Its protein is CASSRTRGGGSYEQYF.

This sequence joins TRBV25-1 and TRBJ2-1; D unresolved. Trimming left V 7 bases short and J 0 bases short, with 19 bases between. From germline, CDR1 is MGHDK and CDR2 SYGVNS. The CDR3 covers 17 residues. The CDR3 coding sequence is TGTGCCAGCACCAATAGGAGCCTTCGGAGCTCCTACAATGAGCAGTTCTTC. Encoded protein: CASTNRSLRSSYNEQFF.

This clonotype appeared a few times. This chain connects TRBV5-1 to TRBJ2-7; TRBD1 agrees at 7 bases. The CDR3 covers 15 residues. Germline assignment: CDR1 SGHRS and CDR2 YFSETQ. The ends lost 1 base at V and 3 bases at J; junction bases unmatched: 7. The CDR3 nucleotides are TGCGCCAGCAGCTTGAGGACAGGTTCCTTCTACGAGCAGTACTTC. It codes for CASSLRTGSFYEQYF.

This clonotype was detected a few times. The chain has TRBV28 and TRBJ1-6; D might be TRBD1 (6 bases). Between the trimmed V and J ends, which lost 5 bases and 3 bases, there was a span of 11 bases. Germline V gives CDR1 MDHEN, CDR2 SYDVKM. CDR3 length: 15 residues. Here the CDR3 reads CASSRGGYYNSPLHF. CDR3 bases: TGTGCCAGCAGTAGGGGGGGCTACTATAATTCACCCCTCCACTTT.

This clonotype was detected only a few times. The chain carries TRBV5-1 and TRBJ2-3; 8 bases are shared with TRBD2. This CDR3 contains 17 residues. The germline V gene has CDR1 SGHRS and CDR2 YFSETQ. The V gene end was trimmed by 0 bases and the J gene end by 2 bases; junction bases not matched to a gene: 8. The DNA for the CDR3 is TGCGCCAGCAGCTTGGGCGGCGGGACTAGTCTCACAGATACGCAGTATTTT. It codes for CASSLGGGTSLTDTQYF. Using reference TRBV5-1 and TRBJ2-3 for the parts outside the CDR3, the full variable domain is KAGVTQTPRYLIKTRGQQVTLSCSPISGHRSVSWYQQTPGQGLQFLFEYFSETQRNKGNFPGRFSGRQFSNSRSEMNVSTLELGDSALYLCASSLGGGTSLTDTQYFGPGTRLTVL.

This clonotype came up a few times. This chain connects TRBV12-3 or TRBV12-4 to TRBJ1-6; D is perhaps TRBD1 (6 bases). V lost 6 bases and J 5 bases, leaving 14 bases between the germline ends. There are 15 residues in the CDR3. The CDR3 is CASSGTDRNNSPLHF. CDR3 bases: TGTGCCAGCAGCGGAACCGACAGGAATAATTCACCCCTCCACTTT.

This clonotype was recorded at least ten times. This chain's CDR3 is CASSPRSTGGTDTQYF. Written as DNA, the CDR3 is TGTGCCAGCAGCCCACGATCGACAGGGGGCACAGATACGCAGTATTTT. The chain has TRBV9 and TRBJ2-3; 8 nucleotides match TRBD1. With 4 bases clipped from V and 1 base from J, the junction kept 8 bases outside the gene matches. This CDR3 region has 16 residues. Germline assignment: CDR1 SGDLS and CDR2 YYNGEE.

The rearrangement uses TRBV28 and TRBJ2-1, with 9 bases fitting TRBD2. Germline CDR1 and CDR2: MDHEN and SYDVKM. V shed 5 bases and J 13 bases; nucleotides not matched to a gene: 12. The CDR3 loop spans 14 amino acids. The CDR3 sequence: CASSRAGGRKTQFF. The CDR3 bases are TGTGCCAGCAGTAGAGCGGGAGGTAGGAAGACCCAGTTCTTC.